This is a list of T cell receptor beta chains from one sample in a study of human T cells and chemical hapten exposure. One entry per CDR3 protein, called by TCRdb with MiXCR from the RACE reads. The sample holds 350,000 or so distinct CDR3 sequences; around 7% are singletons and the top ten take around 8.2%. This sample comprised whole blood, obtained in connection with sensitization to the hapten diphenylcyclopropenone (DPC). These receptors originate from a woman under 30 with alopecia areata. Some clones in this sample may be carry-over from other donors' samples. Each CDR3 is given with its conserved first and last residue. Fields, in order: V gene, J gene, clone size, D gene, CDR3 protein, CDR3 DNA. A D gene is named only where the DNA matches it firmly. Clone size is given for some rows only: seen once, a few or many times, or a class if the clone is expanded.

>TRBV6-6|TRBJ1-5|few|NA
CASNDKAANQPQHF
TGTGCCAGCAATGATAAGGCGGCCAATCAGCCCCAGCATTTT
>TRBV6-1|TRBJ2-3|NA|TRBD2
CASSELAGFADTQYF
TGTGCCAGCAGTGAACTAGCGGGGTTCGCAGATACGCAGTATTTT
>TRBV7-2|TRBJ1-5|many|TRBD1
CASSGSGGRGQPQHF
TGTGCCAGCAGCGGGTCAGGGGGCCGGGGTCAGCCCCAGCATTTT
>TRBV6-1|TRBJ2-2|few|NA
CASTIGAGAFANTGELFF
TGTGCCAGCACCATAGGGGCGGGGGCTTTCGCGAACACCGGGGAGCTGTTTTTT
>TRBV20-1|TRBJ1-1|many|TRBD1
CSARGRTGDTEAFF
TGCAGTGCTAGAGGACGGACAGGGGACACTGAAGCTTTCTTT
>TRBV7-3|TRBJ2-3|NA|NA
CASSRTNTDTQYF
TGTGCCAGCAGCCGGACGAACACAGATACGCAGTATTTT
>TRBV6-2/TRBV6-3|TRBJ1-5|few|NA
CASSSATRDIYQPQHF
TGTGCCAGCAGTTCCGCCACCCGGGACATTTATCAGCCCCAGCATTTT
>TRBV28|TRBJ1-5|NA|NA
CASSFGAGRWYSNQPQHF
TGTGCCAGCAGTTTTGGGGCCGGGAGATGGTATAGCAATCAGCCCCAGCATTTT
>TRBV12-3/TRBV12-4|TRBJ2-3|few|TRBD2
CASRPWGGPADTQYF
TGTGCCAGCAGACCCTGGGGGGGTCCGGCGGATACGCAGTATTTT
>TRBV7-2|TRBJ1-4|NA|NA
CASSVTGLYEKLFF
TGTGCCAGCAGCGTTACAGGGCTGTACGAAAAACTGTTTTTT
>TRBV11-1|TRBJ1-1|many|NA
CASSLGWTRVEAFF
TGTGCCAGCAGCTTAGGTTGGACCAGGGTTGAAGCTTTCTTT
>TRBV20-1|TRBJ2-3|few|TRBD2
CSARKGTSGEGDTQYF
TGCAGTGCTAGAAAAGGGACTAGCGGGGAAGGAGATACGCAGTATTTT
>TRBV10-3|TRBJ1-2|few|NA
CAISDVSWAYGYTF
TGTGCCATCAGTGATGTCAGTTGGGCCTATGGCTACACCTTC
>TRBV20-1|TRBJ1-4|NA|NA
CSVLDRQGGEKLFF
TGCAGTGTTCTAGACAGACAAGGTGGGGAAAAACTGTTTTTT
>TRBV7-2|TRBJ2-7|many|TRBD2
CASSRSGGSYEQYF
TGTGCCAGCAGCCGTAGCGGGGGGAGCTACGAGCAGTACTTC
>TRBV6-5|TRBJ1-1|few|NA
CASSRDMRAFF
TGTGCCAGCAGTAGGGACATGCGAGCTTTCTTT
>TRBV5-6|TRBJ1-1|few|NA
CASTRFLAAAEAFF
TGTGCCAGCACGAGATTTTTGGCGGCGGCTGAAGCTTTCTTT
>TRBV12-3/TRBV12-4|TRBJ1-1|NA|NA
CASRTLSTEAFF
TGTGCCAGCAGAACTCTCAGCACTGAAGCTTTCTTT
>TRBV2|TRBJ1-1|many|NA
CASSEADRASFMEAFF
TGTGCCAGCAGTGAAGCCGACCGGGCCAGCTTTATGGAAGCTTTCTTT
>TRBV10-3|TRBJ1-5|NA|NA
CAISESSLRDGQPQHF
TGTGCCATCAGTGAGTCTTCTCTCCGTGATGGACAGCCCCAGCATTTT
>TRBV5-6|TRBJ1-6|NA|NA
CASTFGESYNSPLHF
TGTGCCAGCACCTTTGGGGAGTCCTATAATTCACCCCTCCACTTT
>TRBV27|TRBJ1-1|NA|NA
CASSLTPGPDTEAFF
TGTGCCAGCAGTTTAACCCCCGGGCCCGACACTGAAGCTTTCTTT
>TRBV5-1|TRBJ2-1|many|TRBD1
CASSLDGQGYNEQFF
TGCGCCAGCAGCTTGGATGGACAGGGTTACAATGAGCAGTTCTTC
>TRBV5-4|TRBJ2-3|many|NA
CASSPDGLLDGGTQYF
TGTGCCAGCAGCCCTGACGGGTTGCTAGACGGTGGTACGCAGTATTTT
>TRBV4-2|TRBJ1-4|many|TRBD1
CASSHSQGATNEKLFF
TGTGCCAGCAGCCATTCGCAGGGGGCGACCAATGAAAAACTGTTTTTT
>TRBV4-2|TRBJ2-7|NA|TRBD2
CASSQEPPWLAGSTSYEQYF
TGTGCCAGCAGCCAAGAGCCCCCTTGGCTAGCGGGTTCTACCTCCTACGAGCAGTACTTC
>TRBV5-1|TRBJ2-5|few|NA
CASSVSGTLLETQYF
TGCGCCAGCAGCGTCTCCGGGACGCTGTTAGAGACCCAGTACTTC
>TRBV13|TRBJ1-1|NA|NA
CASSLDLDRNTEAFF
TGTGCCAGCAGCTTAGATCTGGACAGAAACACTGAAGCTTTCTTT
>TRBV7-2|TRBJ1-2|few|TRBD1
CASSLAGQRRANGYTF
TGTGCCAGCAGCTTAGCGGGACAGCGAAGGGCTAATGGCTACACCTTC
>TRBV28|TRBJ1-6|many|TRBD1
CASSPGQGPPLHF
TGTGCCAGCAGCCCGGGACAGGGGCCACCCCTCCACTTT
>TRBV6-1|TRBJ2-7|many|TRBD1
CASIRTGRWEQYF
TGTGCCAGCATAAGGACAGGCCGGTGGGAGCAGTACTTC
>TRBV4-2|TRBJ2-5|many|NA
CASSQDSDETQYF
TGTGCCAGCAGCCAAGATTCAGATGAGACCCAGTACTTC
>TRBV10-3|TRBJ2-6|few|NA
CAIRKNERGNSGANVLTF
TGTGCCATCAGAAAGAACGAACGGGGGAACTCTGGGGCCAACGTCCTGACTTTC
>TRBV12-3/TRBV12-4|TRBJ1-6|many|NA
CASSLQGGRSPLHF
TGTGCCAGCAGTTTACAGGGAGGGAGATCACCCCTCCACTTT
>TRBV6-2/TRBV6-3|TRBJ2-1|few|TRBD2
CASSYTGGVNEQFF
TGTGCCAGCAGTTACACGGGGGGTGTCAATGAGCAGTTCTTC
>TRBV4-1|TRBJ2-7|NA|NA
CASSPVGEYEQYF
TGCGCCAGCAGCCCTGTAGGCGAATACGAGCAGTACTTC
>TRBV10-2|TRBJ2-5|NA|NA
CASKKRRGETQYF
TGCGCCAGCAAGAAGCGGCGAGGGGAGACCCAGTACTTC
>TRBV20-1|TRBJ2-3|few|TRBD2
CSATGLAGTDTQYF
TGCAGTGCTACGGGACTAGCGGGCACAGATACGCAGTATTTT
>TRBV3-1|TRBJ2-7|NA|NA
CASSQVLGPYEQYF
TGTGCCAGCAGCCAGGTGTTAGGTCCCTACGAGCAGTACTTC
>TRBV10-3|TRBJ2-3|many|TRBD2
CAIKGGLAVTDTQYF
TGTGCCATCAAAGGGGGACTAGCGGTCACAGATACGCAGTATTTT
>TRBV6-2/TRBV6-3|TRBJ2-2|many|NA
CASSYNQQTGELFF
TGTGCCAGCAGTTATAACCAGCAGACTGGGGAGCTGTTTTTT
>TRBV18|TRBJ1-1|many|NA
CASSLAPADTEAFF
TGTGCCAGCAGCTTGGCTCCTGCGGACACTGAAGCTTTCTTT
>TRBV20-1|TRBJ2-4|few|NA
CSARPTGQRIQYF
TGCAGTGCTAGACCCACAGGGCAACGGATTCAGTACTTC
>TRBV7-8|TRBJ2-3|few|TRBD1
CASSSNRGEGFTDTQYF
TGTGCCAGCAGCTCCAACAGGGGAGAAGGATTCACAGATACGCAGTATTTT
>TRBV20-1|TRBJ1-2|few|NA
CSARWTVYGYTF
TGCAGTGCTCGTTGGACGGTCTATGGCTACACCTTC
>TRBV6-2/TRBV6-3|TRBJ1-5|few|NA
CASSYSGTAQPQHF
TGTGCCAGCAGTTACTCGGGGACTGCTCAGCCCCAGCATTTT
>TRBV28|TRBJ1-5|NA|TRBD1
CASGRDRGQGSNQPQHF
TGTGCCAGCGGGCGGGACAGGGGGCAAGGTAGCAATCAGCCCCAGCATTTT
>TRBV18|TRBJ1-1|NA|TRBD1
CASSLQGQGRTEAFF
TGTGCCAGCTCACTTCAAGGACAGGGGAGGACTGAAGCTTTCTTT
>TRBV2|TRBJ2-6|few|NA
CASSDQVVAGANVLTF
TGTGCCAGCAGTGATCAGGTTGTAGCTGGGGCCAACGTCCTGACTTTC
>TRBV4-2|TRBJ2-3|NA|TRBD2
CASSQVQAGGGADTQYF
TGTGCCAGCAGCCAAGTACAAGCGGGGGGGGGCGCAGATACGCAGTATTTT
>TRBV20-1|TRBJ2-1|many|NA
CSAREMIGTEQFF
TGCAGTGCTAGAGAAATGATAGGGACTGAGCAGTTCTTC
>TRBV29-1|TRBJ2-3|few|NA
CSVDDGGLRIDTQYF
TGCAGCGTTGATGACGGGGGCCTGAGGATAGATACGCAGTATTTT
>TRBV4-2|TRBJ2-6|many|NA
CASSQDPAGANVLTF
TGTGCCAGCAGCCAAGATCCGGCCGGGGCCAACGTCCTGACTTTC
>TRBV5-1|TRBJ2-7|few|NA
CASSLLGLEQYF
TGCGCCAGCAGCTTGTTGGGTTTGGAGCAGTACTTC